Presented here are 14 T cell receptor beta chains from one specimen sequenced in a study of T cell changes during pregnancy in multiple sclerosis. Profiling relied on immunoSEQ multiplex PCR, and the TCRdb table lists in-frame clones only, not all of them. Of around 75,000 clones listed, more than 85% were seen once; the top ten hold roughly 0.3%. The sample in question was CD4+ T cells from peripheral blood mononuclear cells, obtained in the third trimester of pregnancy. These receptors were taken from a female donor in good health, enrolled as a control in a pregnancy study.

The V and J genes are TRBV6-1 and TRBJ1-2; D gene unclear. V was trimmed by 2 bases and J by 8 bases, leaving 9 bases between them. The CDR3 is 12 amino acids. Germline values: CDR1 MNHNS, CDR2 SASEGT. The CDR3 reads CASSETRSGYTF. CDR3 bases: TGTGCCAGCAGTGAAACGAGAAGCGGCTACACCTTC.

This clone showed up just a few times. The J gene is TRBJ1-1, the V gene TRBV5-4, with no clear D. CDR1 and CDR2 from the germline V gene are SGHNT and YYREEE (reference sequence). Between the trimmed V and J ends, which lost 1 base and 3 bases, there was a span of 10 bases. This CDR3 contains 14 residues. In nucleotides, the CDR3 is TGTGCCAGCAGCTTGTTTGCAGATTACACTGAAGCTTTCTTT. Residues: CASSLFADYTEAFF.

This clone was found once. The chain couples TRBV19 to TRBJ1-2; D gene unclear. V lost 3 bases and J lost 6, with 11 bases in between. The CDR3 sequence is 13 residues long. The germline gives CDR1 LNHDA, CDR2 SQIVND (reference sequence). In DNA form, the CDR3 reads TGTGCCAGTAGTATTTCAGCCACAGATGGCTACACCTTC. Encoded protein: CASSISATDGYTF.

This clone was seen only once. This chain connects TRBV6-5 to TRBJ1-1, with TRBD1 as a possible D gene (5 bases). V was cut by 2 bases and J by 1 base, with 14 bases left in between. CDR3 length: 16 residues. Germline CDR1 MNHEY, CDR2 SVGAGI. As DNA, the CDR3 is TGTGCCAGCAGTTACGGGGCATGGGGAGGGAACACTGAAGCTTTCTTT. Residues: CASSYGAWGGNTEAFF.

The chain combines TRBV5-1 with TRBJ2-3, with TRBD2 matching over 8 bases. This CDR3 spans 17 amino acids. Germline V CDR1 and CDR2: SGHRS, YFSETQ. After removal of 4 bases from V and 5 bases from J, the junction contained 15 bases not matched to a gene. The CDR3 reads CASSPDLSGGAKDTQYF. The CDR3 DNA is TGCGCCAGCAGCCCCGATTTATCGGGGGGGGCCAAAGATACGCAGTATTTT.

This clone was counted a single time. The chain carries TRBV15 and TRBJ2-7; D is ambiguous. V was clipped by 2 bases and J by 6 bases, with 14 bases between them. The CDR3 has 14 amino acids. In germline, CDR1 is LNHNV, CDR2 YYDKDF (reference sequence). DNA of the CDR3: TGTGCCACCAGCAGACTGGGCTCGCCAAGCGAGCAGTACTTC. Protein sequence: CATSRLGSPSEQYF.

The chain combines TRBV5-4 with TRBJ2-2, with D possibly being TRBD2 (7 bases). The V end lost 0 bases, the J end lost 5 bases, and 14 bases lay between the germline ends. The CDR3 covers 16 residues. Germline V CDR1 and CDR2: SGHNT, YYREEE (reference sequence). CDR3 nucleotide sequence: TGTGCCAGCAGCTTGGGACGGGGGGCCTTGACCGGGGAGCTGTTTTTT. This gives the protein CASSLGRGALTGELFF. The variable domain in full, with the rest retrieved from reference TRBV5-4 and TRBJ2-2, is ETGVTQSPTHLIKTRGQQVTLRCSSQSGHNTVSWYQQALGQGPQFIFQYYREEENGRGNFPPRFSGLQFPNYSSELNVNALELDDSALYLCASSLGRGALTGELFFGEGSRLTVL.

The chain is built from TRBV21-1 and TRBJ1-1; TRBD1, the table's D call, was not compared with the DNA. TRBV21-1 represents a pseudogene. The CDR3 has 15 amino acids. For the CDR3, the DNA is TGTGCCAGCAGCCCCCGGACAGTTAGGAACACTGAAGCTTTCTTT. Translated: CASSPRTVRNTEAFF.

This chain uses TRBV9 with TRBJ2-1, with 10 positions matching TRBD2. The CDR3 consists of 15 residues. Germline-derived CDR1 and CDR2 are SGDLS and YYNGEE. V lost 2 bases and J lost 12; bases outside the gene matches: 11. CDR3 loop: CASSVSTSGAPLQFF. The CDR3 bases are TGTGCCAGCAGCGTTAGCACTAGCGGGGCCCCTTTGCAGTTCTTC.

The chain's CDR3 is CAWRLGGGQGSPLHF. CDR3 in DNA: TGTGCCTGGAGGTTGGGCGGGGGGCAGGGGTCACCCCTCCACTTT. The chain recombines TRBV30 with TRBJ1-6, with D perhaps matching TRBD1 (6 bases). The V end was cut by 3 bases, the J end by 10 bases, with 19 bases between. Germline CDR1 is GTSNPN and CDR2 is SVGIG (reference sequence). The CDR3 extends over 15 amino acids.

CDR3 loop: CASRGQGSYSNQPQHF. The CDR3 bases are TGTGCCAGTAGGGGACAGGGGTCATATAGCAATCAGCCCCAGCATTTT. The chain links TRBV19 to TRBJ1-5, with 10 positions matching TRBD1. The CDR3 runs to 16 residues. Unmatched junction bases numbered 5, after V lost 6 bases and J lost 0 bases. Germline CDR1 LNHDA, CDR2 SQIVND (reference sequence).

The V call is TRBV27, the J call TRBJ1-4, with 8 bases lining up with TRBD1. With V trimmed by 4 bases and J by 7 bases, 11 bases remained unmatched. The CDR3 has 16 amino acids. The germline V gene encodes CDR1 MNHEY and CDR2 SMNVEV (reference sequence). CDR3 protein: CASSSPRQGSGEKLFF. The CDR3 nucleotides are TGTGCCAGCAGTTCCCCGAGACAGGGGTCAGGTGAAAAACTGTTTTTT.

The chain links TRBV9 to TRBJ2-2; 8 bases fit TRBD1. Germline trimming cut 0 bases from V and 4 bases from J; bases unmatched to any gene: 8. The CDR3 runs 17 residues. Germline V lookup: CDR1 SGDLS, CDR2 YYNGEE. In DNA form, the CDR3 reads TGTGCCAGCAGCGTAGGAGCAGGACAGGGATTCACCGGGGAGCTGTTTTTT. This sequence encodes CASSVGAGQGFTGELFF.

This CDR3 reads CASSSRYQPQHF. In DNA form, the CDR3 reads TGTGCCAGCAGCTCCCGTTATCAGCCCCAGCATTTT. The rearrangement links TRBV7-2 to TRBJ1-5; no clear D gene. This CDR3 is built from 12 residues. V shed 4 bases and J shed 5 bases, with 6 bases lying between them. Germline CDR1 reads SGHTA; CDR2 reads FQGNSA.